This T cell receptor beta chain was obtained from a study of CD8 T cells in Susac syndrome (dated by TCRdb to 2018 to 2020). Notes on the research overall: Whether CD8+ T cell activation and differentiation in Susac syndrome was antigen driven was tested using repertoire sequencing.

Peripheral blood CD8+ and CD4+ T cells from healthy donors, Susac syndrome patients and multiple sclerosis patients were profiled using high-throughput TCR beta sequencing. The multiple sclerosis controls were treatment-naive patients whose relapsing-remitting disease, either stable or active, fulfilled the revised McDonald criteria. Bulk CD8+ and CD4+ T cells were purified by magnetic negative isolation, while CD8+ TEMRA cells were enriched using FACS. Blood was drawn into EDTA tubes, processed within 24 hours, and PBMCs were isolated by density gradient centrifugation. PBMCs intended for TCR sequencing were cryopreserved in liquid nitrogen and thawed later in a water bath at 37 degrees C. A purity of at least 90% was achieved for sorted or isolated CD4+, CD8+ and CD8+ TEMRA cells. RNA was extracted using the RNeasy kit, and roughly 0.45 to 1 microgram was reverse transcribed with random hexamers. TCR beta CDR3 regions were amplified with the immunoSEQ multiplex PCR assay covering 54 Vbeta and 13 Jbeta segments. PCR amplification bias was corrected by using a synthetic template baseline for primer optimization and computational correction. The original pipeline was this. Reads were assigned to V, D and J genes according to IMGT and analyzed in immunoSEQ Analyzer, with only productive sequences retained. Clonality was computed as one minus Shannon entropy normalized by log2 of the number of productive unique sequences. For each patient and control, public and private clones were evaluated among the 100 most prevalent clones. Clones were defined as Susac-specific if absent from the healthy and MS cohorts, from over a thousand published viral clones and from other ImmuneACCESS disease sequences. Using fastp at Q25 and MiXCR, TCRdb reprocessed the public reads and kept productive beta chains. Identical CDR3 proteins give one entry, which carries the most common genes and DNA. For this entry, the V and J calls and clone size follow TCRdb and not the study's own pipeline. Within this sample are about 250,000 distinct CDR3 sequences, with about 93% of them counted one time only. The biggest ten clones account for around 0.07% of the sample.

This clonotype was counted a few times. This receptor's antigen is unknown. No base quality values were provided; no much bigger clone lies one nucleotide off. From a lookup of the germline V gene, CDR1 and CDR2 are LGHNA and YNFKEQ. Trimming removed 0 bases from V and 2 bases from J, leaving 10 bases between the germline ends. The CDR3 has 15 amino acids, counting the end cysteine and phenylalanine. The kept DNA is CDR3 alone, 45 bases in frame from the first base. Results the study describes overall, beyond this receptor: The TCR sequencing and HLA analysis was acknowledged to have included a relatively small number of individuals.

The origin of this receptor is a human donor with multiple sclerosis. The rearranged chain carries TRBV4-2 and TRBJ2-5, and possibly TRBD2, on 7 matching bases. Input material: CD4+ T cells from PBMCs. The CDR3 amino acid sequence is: CASSQEGGGQETQYF. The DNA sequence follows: TGTGCCAGCAGCCAAGAGGGAGGGGGGCAAGAGACCCAGTACTTC.